This entry concerns a single T cell receptor beta chain. Its specificity is unknown. Trimming removed 6 bases from V and 6 bases from J; junction bases left unmatched: 4. This CDR3 is built from 13 residues. The data originate from a study of vaccination and CD4 T cells after COVID-19. The treatment denotes: roughly 10-day PBMC culture with coronavirus spike peptide pools or control peptides (ViraFEST assay). PBMCs were cultured at two million per well with approximately 9.4 IU/ml IL-2 and around 10 ug/ml peptide pools. Researchers used the Oncomine TCR Beta short-read assay to sequence DNA from cultured CD4+ T cells. Genomic DNA was extracted from cultured CD4+ T cells. TCRdb ran MiXCR on the PCR reads and lists one entry per CDR3 protein. Seen here are 10,000 to 15,000 distinct CDR3 sequences, 40% to 60% observed once, and the top ten hold about a sixth.

The sequence was collected from a human donor who had recovered from COVID-19. This chain uses TRBV12-3 or TRBV12-4 with TRBJ1-2, with 10 bases that match TRBD1. Input material: CD4+ T cells from blood, cultured in vitro. The CDR3 reads CASSRGTGDGYTF. The CDR3 nucleotides read TGTGCCAGCAGCCGGGGGACAGGGGATGGCTACACCTTC.